Listed here is a single T cell receptor (beta chain). Its target is unknown. This sample stems from a study of cytomegalovirus exposure and HLA in healthy donors. Study at large: As released early, the data held some 85 million unique TCRs from HLA-typed donors.

Study-level points and caveats: At a 0.05 false discovery rate, a later analysis found 16,951 TCR beta sequences to be associated with HLA alleles. It was approximately 170 TCR beta chains that were listed as cytomegalovirus-associated. Specific recognition of CMV antigens was confirmed in vitro for a few chains (all CMV-associated).

It was with 60 Vbeta and 13 Jbeta primers that the PCR ran. TCRdb's copy holds only in-frame clones and misses some; the assay was immunoSEQ multiplex PCR. In the table there are over 150,000 clones, approximately 80% of which are singletons. Germline V gives CDR1 SGDLS, CDR2 YYNGEE. V shed 0 bases and J 4 bases; nucleotides not matched to a gene: 7. The length of the CDR3 is 16 residues. The chain combines TRBV9 with TRBJ2-3, with 8 bases that match TRBD1. The sequence came from a young man in good health and CMV-seropositive. Sequencing was carried out using PBMCs. Here the CDR3 reads CASSVAGQAPPDTQYF. The DNA of the CDR3 is TGTGCCAGCAGCGTAGCGGGACAGGCGCCCCCAGATACGCAGTATTTT.